This T cell receptor beta chain came from a study of post-analysis software for immune sequencing data. Study-wide context: Secondary progressive, relapsing-remitting and progressive-relapsing multiple sclerosis were among the included disease courses.

General study findings and limits: Controls showed lower frequencies than patients for five TRBV segments, and TRBV5-6, TRBV5-1 and TRBV20-1 were among these. In multiple sclerosis, normalized Chao1 diversity was significantly below that of controls.

The TCR beta cDNA libraries carried unique molecular identifiers. MiXCR, applied by TCRdb to the PCR reads, yields one record per CDR3 protein. The sample has 150,000 to 200,000 distinct CDR3 sequences, under 40% seen once. CDR1 is SGHTA, CDR2 FQGNSA, per germline. The germline V and J ends were trimmed by 5 bases and 2 bases, with 12 bases remaining between them. The CDR3 is made up of 14 amino acids. This clonotype occurred many times. Its antigen is not known. The specimen was blood, collected after autologous hematopoietic stem cell transplantation. This receptor was identified in a girl between 5 and 17 years old with multiple sclerosis. The chain has TRBV7-2 and TRBJ2-5, with D perhaps TRBD2 (5 bases). The CDR3 nucleotides are TGTGCCAGCAGCCTGTCCCCGGGGCAAGAGACCCAGTACTTC. Its translation is CASSLSPGQETQYF.